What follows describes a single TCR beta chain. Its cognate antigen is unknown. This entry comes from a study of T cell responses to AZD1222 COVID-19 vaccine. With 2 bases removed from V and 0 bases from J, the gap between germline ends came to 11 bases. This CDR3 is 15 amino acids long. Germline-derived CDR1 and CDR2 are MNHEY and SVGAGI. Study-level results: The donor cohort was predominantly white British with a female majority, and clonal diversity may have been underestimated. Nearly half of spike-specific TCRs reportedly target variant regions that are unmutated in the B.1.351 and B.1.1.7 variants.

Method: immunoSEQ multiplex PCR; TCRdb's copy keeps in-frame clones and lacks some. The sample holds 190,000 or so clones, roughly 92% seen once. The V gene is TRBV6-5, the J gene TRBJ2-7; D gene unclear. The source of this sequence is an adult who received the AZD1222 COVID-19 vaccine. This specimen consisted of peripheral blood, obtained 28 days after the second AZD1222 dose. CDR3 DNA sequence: TGTGCCAGCAGTTACGACGGCCAACCCTCCTACGAGCAGTACTTC. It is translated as CASSYDGQPSYEQYF.